These T cell receptor beta chains were read from a single sample in a study of identical twins. TCRdb ran MiXCR on the 5' RACE reads and lists one entry per CDR3 protein. Here the sample spans approximately 700,000 distinct CDR3 sequences, 15% to 20% being singletons. A further study also used this sample, focusing on T cells expressing NK-cell markers.

Sample: PBMCs. These receptors were taken from a woman under 30 in good health. Each CDR3 is given with its conserved first and last residue. D genes are given only for firm matches. Size is omitted from some rows. Given values are once, few, many or a class for expanded clones.

size	V	J	D	DNA	CDR3
few	TRBV7-3	TRBJ2-7	TRBD2	TGTGCCAGCAGCTTAATGGGAGGGACCCAAACCTACGAGCAGTACTTC	CASSLMGGTQTYEQYF
many	TRBV20-1	TRBJ2-1	TRBD1	TGCAGTGCCGTCCCGGGCAGGGGGTATAATGAGCAGTTCTTC	CSAVPGRGYNEQFF
.	TRBV7-9	TRBJ2-2	TRBD1	TGTGCCAGCAGTAAGAGGGGGCCGGGTCCGAACACCGGGGAGCTGTTTTTT	CASSKRGPGPNTGELFF
.	TRBV4-3	TRBJ2-7	TRBD2	TGCGCCAGCAGCCAAGAGCCGAGCGGGAGCTACGAGCAGTACTTC	CASSQEPSGSYEQYF
few	TRBV30	TRBJ2-1	TRBD2	TGTGCCTGGAGTGCGCTAGCGGGAGGGAGTGAGCAGTTCTTC	CAWSALAGGSEQFF
.	TRBV15	TRBJ2-7	.	TGTGCCACCAGCAGACCCGGGACTTCCACCTACGAGCAGTACTTC	CATSRPGTSTYEQYF
.	TRBV6-1	TRBJ2-2	TRBD2	TGTGCCAGCACCCCGAAAGGTAGCGGGTACACCGGGGAGCTGTTTTTT	CASTPKGSGYTGELFF
.	TRBV3-1	TRBJ2-5	.	TGTGCCAGCCGGCCGGGAAGAGAGACCCAGTACTTC	CASRPGRETQYF
few	TRBV20-1	TRBJ1-1	.	TGCAGTGCCAGAAATAACCTCGAAGCTTTCTTT	CSARNNLEAFF
.	TRBV20-1	TRBJ2-5	.	TGCAGTGCTAGATCTCCGGGACTAGAGACCCAGTACTTC	CSARSPGLETQYF
.	TRBV5-1	TRBJ2-2	.	TGCGCCAGCAGCTTGAATCTTGTGGGGGCAGGCGGGGAGCTGTTTTTT	CASSLNLVGAGGELFF